Below are 5 T cell receptor beta chains sequenced from a single sample in a study of cytomegalovirus exposure and HLA in healthy donors. The PCR ran on 60 Vbeta and 13 Jbeta primers. Clones were sequenced by immunoSEQ multiplex PCR, and TCRdb holds only the in-frame ones, with some missing. The sample consists of some 140,000 clones, around three quarters of them appearing once. What was sequenced was PBMCs. The receptors stem from a man between 25 and 39 years old in good health.

This clone was seen once. The chain is built from TRBV6-1 and TRBJ1-1; TRBD1 agrees at 7 bases. The CDR3 has 11 residues. The V segment lost 6 bases and the J segment 10 bases; nucleotides outside the gene matches: 5. Germline CDR1 reads MNHNS; CDR2 reads SASEGT. The CDR3 here is CASRETGRAFF. The CDR3 DNA reads TGTGCCAGCAGAGAGACAGGGAGAGCTTTCTTT.

This clone has more than one count but fewer than ten. V is TRBV30 and J is TRBJ1-3; tentative D call: TRBD1 (6 bases). Trimming removed 8 bases from V and 0 bases from J, with 14 bases in between. Germline V gives CDR1 GTSNPN, CDR2 SVGIG (reference sequence). The CDR3 has 14 amino acids. The CDR3 nucleotides read TGTGCCCGGTCACAGGGCCACTCTGGAAACACCATATATTTT. Translation gives CARSQGHSGNTIYF.

The chain uses TRBV5-1 and TRBJ2-1, with TRBD2 matching over 9 bases. Germline lookup yields CDR1 SGHRS and CDR2 YFSETQ. The CDR3 loop spans 15 amino acids. J lost 4 bases, V lost 3 bases, and 5 bases had no gene match. In nucleotides, the CDR3 is TGCGCCAGCAGCTGGACTAGCGTGTCATACAATGAGCAGTTCTTC. This sequence encodes CASSWTSVSYNEQFF. The full variable domain, its missing parts supplied by reference TRBV5-1 and TRBJ2-1, is KAGVTQTPRYLIKTRGQQVTLSCSPISGHRSVSWYQQTPGQGLQFLFEYFSETQRNKGNFPGRFSGRQFSNSRSEMNVSTLELGDSALYLCASSWTSVSYNEQFFGPGTRLTVL.

The chain is built from TRBV25-1 and TRBJ1-6, with TRBD1 matching over 7 bases. CDR3 size: 13 residues. Germline V CDR1 and CDR2: MGHDK, SYGVNS. V shed 5 bases, J shed 9 bases, and the junction held 4 bases outside the gene matches. The CDR3 protein is CASSRQGASPLHF. The CDR3 DNA reads TGTGCCAGCAGTCGACAGGGAGCTTCACCCCTCCACTTT.

This rearrangement joins TRBV20-1 to TRBJ1-2; a weak D match, TRBD1 (5 bases). Trimming shortened V by 6 bases and J by 14 bases, and 16 bases separated the two germline ends. Germline assignment: CDR1 DFQATT and CDR2 SNEGSKA (reference sequence). This CDR3 is 10 amino acids long. As DNA, the CDR3 is TGCAGTGCCGGGAGGGGCGCGGGGACCTTC. It translates to CSAGRGAGTF.